This TCR beta chain was sequenced in a study of T cell responses to AZD1222 COVID-19 vaccine. The table came from immunoSEQ multiplex PCR; TCRdb's copy has only in-frame clones and leaves some out. In the table there are approximately 100,000 clones, roughly 90% of which are singletons. CDR1 is MDHEN and CDR2 is SYDVKM in the germline V gene. V was trimmed by 2 bases and J by 2 bases, leaving 10 bases between them. The CDR3 length is 15 residues. On this clone: What it binds is not known.

The study's findings and limits: Regions 160-218 and 743-854 held dominance among vaccine-associated CD4 TCRs, which spanned spike. No day 14 peak samples; only post-peak repertoires were characterized.

The sample here was peripheral blood, taken on day 0 of AZD1222 vaccination. J is TRBJ1-5 and V is TRBV28; D uncertain. The sequence came from an adult in good health. CDR3 sequence: CASSLSPPGNQPQHF. The DNA for the CDR3 is TGTGCCAGCAGTTTAAGCCCGCCTGGCAATCAGCCCCAGCATTTT.